The rows below give T cell receptor beta chains drawn from one sample of a study of shared clonotypes between healthy human individuals. Profiled with immunoSEQ multiplex PCR; TCRdb holds only in-frame clones, not every one. This table holds around 2.1 million clones, 85% to 95% found once. Sequenced: naive CD8+ T cells from PBMCs. These receptors originate from a man between 18 and 35 years old in good health. Some clones in this sample may be carry-over from other donors' samples. Both conserved end residues are part of each CDR3. Fields, in order: V gene, D gene, clone size, J gene, CDR3 DNA, CDR3 protein. The D gene is left open where the match is weak. Size is stated for part of the rows, as once, few or many counts, or as a class when the clone is expanded.

TRBV19,TRBD2,few,TRBJ2-1,TGTGCCAGTAGTATGGGGACTAGCGGGTTCAATGAGCAGTTCTTC,CASSMGTSGFNEQFF
TRBV14,.,.,TRBJ2-7,TGTGCCAGCAGCCCTAGGGAGTCCTCCTACGAGCAGTACTTC,CASSPRESSYEQYF
TRBV5-1,.,.,TRBJ2-7,TGCGCCAGCAGCTTATACCCTCCGGAGACTACTGAATACGAGCAGTACTTC,CASSLYPPETTEYEQYF
TRBV9,.,.,TRBJ2-2,TGTGCCAGCAGCGTCACGAGGCGGAACACCGGGGAGCTGTTTTTT,CASSVTRRNTGELFF
TRBV29-1,TRBD2,few,TRBJ2-5,TGCAGCGTTGTAGCGGGAGGGCCAGAGACCCAGTACTTC,CSVVAGGPETQYF
TRBV11-2,.,.,TRBJ1-2,TGTGCCAGCAGCCTAGGGCCAGCGGGGGGGCGAGATGGCTACACCTTC,CASSLGPAGGRDGYTF
TRBV9,.,.,TRBJ1-1,TGTGCCAGCAGCGTAGAACGACAGTTGAACACTGAAGCTTTCTTT,CASSVERQLNTEAFF
TRBV5-6,TRBD2,.,TRBJ2-1,TGTGCCAGCAGTAGAAGACTAGCGGGAGTGAACGCGCAGTTCTTC,CASSRRLAGVNAQFF
TRBV6-6,.,.,TRBJ2-7,TGTGCCAGCAGCGATACAGTGGGGGAGGACGAGCAGTACTTC,CASSDTVGEDEQYF
TRBV25-1,.,.,TRBJ2-3,TGTGCCAGCAGTCTTGCGGAGGACGATACGCAGTATTTT,CASSLAEDDTQYF
TRBV9,.,.,TRBJ2-5,TGTGCCAGCAGCGTAGATGGGGTCTGGGAGACCCAGTACTTC,CASSVDGVWETQYF
TRBV7-6,.,.,TRBJ1-5,TGTGCCAGCAGCTTAGCGCGTCGACCCCAGCATTTT,CASSLARRPQHF
TRBV5-5,.,.,TRBJ2-7,TGTGCCAGCAGCTTACGTCAGACGTACGAGCAGTACTTC,CASSLRQTYEQYF
TRBV4-3,.,.,TRBJ2-1,TGCGCCAGCAGCCAAGATTACCGGGGTTTCTACAATGAGCAGTTCTTC,CASSQDYRGFYNEQFF
TRBV25-1,.,.,TRBJ2-7,TGTGCCAGCAGTGACCCCGGGTTTGGCGAGCAGTACTTC,CASSDPGFGEQYF
TRBV7-6,.,.,TRBJ2-1,TGTGCCAGCAGCCTACAGTTTGCGGGTGCCCCTTACAATGAGCAGTTCTTC,CASSLQFAGAPYNEQFF